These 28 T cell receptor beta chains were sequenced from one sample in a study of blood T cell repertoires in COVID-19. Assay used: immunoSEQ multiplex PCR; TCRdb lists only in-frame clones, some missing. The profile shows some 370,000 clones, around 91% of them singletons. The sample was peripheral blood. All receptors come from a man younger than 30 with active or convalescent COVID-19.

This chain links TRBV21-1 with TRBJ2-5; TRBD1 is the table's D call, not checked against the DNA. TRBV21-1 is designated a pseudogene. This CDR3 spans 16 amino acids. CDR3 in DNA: TGTGCCAGCAGCAAAGCGCAGACAGGGGGCAGAGAGACCCAGTACTTC. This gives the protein CASSKAQTGGRETQYF.

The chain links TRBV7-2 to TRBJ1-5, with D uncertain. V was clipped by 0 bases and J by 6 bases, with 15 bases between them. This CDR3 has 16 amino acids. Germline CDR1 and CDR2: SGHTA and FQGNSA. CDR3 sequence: CASSLAGTAPSQPQHF. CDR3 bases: TGTGCCAGCAGCTTAGCCGGAACAGCCCCAAGTCAGCCCCAGCATTTT.

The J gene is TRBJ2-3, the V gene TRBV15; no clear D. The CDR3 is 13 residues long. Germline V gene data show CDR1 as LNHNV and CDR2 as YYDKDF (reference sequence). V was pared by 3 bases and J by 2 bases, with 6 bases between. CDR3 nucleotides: TGTGCCACCAGCAGGGCTTCCACAGATACGCAGTATTTT. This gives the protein CATSRASTDTQYF.

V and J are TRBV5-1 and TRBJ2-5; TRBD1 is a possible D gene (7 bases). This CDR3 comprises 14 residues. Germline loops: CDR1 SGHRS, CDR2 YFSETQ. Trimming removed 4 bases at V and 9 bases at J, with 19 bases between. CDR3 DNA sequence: TGCGCCAGCAGCGAGACAGGGCGGGAAGCGGCCCAGTACTTC. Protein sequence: CASSETGREAAQYF.

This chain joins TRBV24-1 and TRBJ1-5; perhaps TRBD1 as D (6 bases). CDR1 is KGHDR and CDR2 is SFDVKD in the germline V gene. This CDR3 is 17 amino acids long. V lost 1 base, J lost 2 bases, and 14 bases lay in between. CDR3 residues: CATSDFIPGVGNQPQHF. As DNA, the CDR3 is TGTGCCACCAGTGATTTTATTCCAGGGGTGGGCAATCAGCCCCAGCATTTT.

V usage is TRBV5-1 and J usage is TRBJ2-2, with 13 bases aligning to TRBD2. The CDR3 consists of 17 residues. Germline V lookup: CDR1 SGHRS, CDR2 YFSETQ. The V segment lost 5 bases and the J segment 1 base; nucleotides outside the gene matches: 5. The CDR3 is CASRRTSGGQNTGELFF. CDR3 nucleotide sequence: TGCGCCAGCAGGCGGACTAGCGGGGGTCAGAACACCGGGGAGCTGTTTTTT.

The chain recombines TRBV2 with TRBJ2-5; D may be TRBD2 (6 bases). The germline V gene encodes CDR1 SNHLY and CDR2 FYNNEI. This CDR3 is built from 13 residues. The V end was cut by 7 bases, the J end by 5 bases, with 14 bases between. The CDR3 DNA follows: TGTGCCAGCACCCGGGACTCCCAGGAGACCCAGTACTTC. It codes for CASTRDSQETQYF.

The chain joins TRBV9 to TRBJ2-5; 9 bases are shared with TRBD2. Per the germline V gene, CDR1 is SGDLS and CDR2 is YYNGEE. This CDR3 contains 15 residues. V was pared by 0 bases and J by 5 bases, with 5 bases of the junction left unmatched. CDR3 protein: CASSVGGGGAETQYF. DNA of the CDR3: TGTGCCAGCAGCGTAGGCGGCGGGGGGGCGGAGACCCAGTACTTC.

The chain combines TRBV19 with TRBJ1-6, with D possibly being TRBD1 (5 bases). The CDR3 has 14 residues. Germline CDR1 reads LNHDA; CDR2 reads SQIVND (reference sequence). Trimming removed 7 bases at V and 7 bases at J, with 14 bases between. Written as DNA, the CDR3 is TGTGCCAGTAACCACAGGAATAAGAATTCACCCCTCCACTTT. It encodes CASNHRNKNSPLHF.

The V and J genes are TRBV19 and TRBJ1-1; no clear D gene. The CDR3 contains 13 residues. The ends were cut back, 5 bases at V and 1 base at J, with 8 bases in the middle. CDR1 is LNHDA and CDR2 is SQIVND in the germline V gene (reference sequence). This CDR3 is CASSFTRNTEAFF. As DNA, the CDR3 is TGTGCCAGTAGTTTTACGAGGAACACTGAAGCTTTCTTT.

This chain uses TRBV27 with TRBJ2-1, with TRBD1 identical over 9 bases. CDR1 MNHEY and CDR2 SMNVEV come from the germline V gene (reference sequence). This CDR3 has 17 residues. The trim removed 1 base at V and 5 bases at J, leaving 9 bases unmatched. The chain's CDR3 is CASSLWLGQGKNNEQFF. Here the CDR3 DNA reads TGTGCCAGCAGTTTATGGCTGGGACAGGGTAAGAACAATGAGCAGTTCTTC.

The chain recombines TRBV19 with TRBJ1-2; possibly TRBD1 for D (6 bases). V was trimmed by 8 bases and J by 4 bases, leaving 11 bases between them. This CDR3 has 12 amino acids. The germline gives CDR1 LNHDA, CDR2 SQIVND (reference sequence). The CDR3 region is CASSGDTYGYTF. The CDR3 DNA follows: TGTGCCAGTTCCGGGGACACCTATGGCTACACCTTC.

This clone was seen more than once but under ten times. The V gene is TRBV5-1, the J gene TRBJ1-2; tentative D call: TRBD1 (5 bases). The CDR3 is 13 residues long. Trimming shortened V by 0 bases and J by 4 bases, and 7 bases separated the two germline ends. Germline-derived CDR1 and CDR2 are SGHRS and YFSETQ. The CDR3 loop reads CASSLDRLYGYTF. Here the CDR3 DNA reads TGCGCCAGCAGCTTGGACAGGCTCTATGGCTACACCTTC.

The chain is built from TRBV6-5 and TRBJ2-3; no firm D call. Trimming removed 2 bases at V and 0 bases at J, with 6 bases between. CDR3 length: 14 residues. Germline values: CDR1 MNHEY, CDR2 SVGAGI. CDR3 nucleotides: TGTGCCAGCAGTTACCTAGACAGCACAGATACGCAGTATTTT. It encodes CASSYLDSTDTQYF.

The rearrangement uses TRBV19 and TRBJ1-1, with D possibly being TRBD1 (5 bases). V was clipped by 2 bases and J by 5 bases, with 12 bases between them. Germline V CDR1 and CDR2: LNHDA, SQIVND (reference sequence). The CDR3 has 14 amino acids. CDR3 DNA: TGTGCCAGTAGTATATCCCGGCGGGGGACTGAAGCTTTCTTT. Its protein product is CASSISRRGTEAFF.

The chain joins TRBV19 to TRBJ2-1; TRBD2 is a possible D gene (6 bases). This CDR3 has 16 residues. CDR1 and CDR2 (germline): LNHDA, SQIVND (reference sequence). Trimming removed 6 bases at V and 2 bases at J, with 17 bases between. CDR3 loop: CASRTMSGLAYNEQFF. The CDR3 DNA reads TGTGCCAGTAGGACGATGAGCGGGCTTGCCTACAATGAGCAGTTCTTC.

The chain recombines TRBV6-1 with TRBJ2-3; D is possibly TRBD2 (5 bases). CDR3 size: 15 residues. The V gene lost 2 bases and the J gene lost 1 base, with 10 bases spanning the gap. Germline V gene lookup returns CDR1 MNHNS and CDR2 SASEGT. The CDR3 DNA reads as TGTGCCAGCAGTGAATTGGAGGATGGCACAGATACGCAGTATTTT. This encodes CASSELEDGTDTQYF.

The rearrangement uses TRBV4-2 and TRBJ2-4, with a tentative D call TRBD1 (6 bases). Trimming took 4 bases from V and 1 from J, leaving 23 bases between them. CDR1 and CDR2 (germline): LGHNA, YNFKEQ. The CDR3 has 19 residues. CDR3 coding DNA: TGTGCCAGCAGCCCGAAGCTCCAGGGGAGCTTGGTGGCCAAAAACATTCAGTACTTC. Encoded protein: CASSPKLQGSLVAKNIQYF.

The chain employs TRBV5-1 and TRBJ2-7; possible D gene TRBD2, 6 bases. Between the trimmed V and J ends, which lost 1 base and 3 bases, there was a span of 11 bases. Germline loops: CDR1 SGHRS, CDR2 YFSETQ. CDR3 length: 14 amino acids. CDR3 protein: CASSLTGRGYEQYF. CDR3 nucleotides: TGCGCCAGCAGCTTGACCGGGAGAGGCTACGAGCAGTACTTC.

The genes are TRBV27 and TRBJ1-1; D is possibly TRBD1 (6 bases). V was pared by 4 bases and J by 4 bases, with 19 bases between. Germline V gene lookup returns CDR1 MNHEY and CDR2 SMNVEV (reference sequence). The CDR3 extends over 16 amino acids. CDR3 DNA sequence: TGTGCCAGCAGTTCCGGACAGAGAGGGTTCGTCACTGAAGCTTTCTTT. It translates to CASSSGQRGFVTEAFF.

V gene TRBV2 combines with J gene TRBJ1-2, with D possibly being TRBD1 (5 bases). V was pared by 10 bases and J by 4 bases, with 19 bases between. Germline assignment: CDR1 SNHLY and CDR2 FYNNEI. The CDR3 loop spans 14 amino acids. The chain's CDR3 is CANPSGGMGYGYTF. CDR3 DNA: TGTGCCAACCCTAGCGGGGGGATGGGCTATGGCTACACCTTC. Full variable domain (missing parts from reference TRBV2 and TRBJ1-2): EPEVTQTPSHQVTQMGQEVILRCVPISNHLYFYWYRQILGQKVEFLVSFYNNEISEKSEIFDDQFSVERPDGSNFTLKIRSTKLEDSAMYFCANPSGGMGYGYTFGSGTRLTVV.

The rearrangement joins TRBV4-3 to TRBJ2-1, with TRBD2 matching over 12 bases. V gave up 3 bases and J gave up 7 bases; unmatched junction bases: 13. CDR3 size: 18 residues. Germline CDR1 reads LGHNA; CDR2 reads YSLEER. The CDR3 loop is CASSHWRGASGRENEQFF. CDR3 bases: TGCGCCAGCAGCCACTGGAGAGGCGCTAGCGGGAGGGAAAATGAGCAGTTCTTC.

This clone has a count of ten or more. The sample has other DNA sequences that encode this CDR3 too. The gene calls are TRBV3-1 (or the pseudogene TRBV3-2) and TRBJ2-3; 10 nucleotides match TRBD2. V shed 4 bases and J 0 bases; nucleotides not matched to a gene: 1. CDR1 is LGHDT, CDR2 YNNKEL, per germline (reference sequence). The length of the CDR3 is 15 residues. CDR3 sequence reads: CASSPTSGSTDTQYF. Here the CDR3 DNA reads TGTGCCAGCAGCCCGACTAGCGGGAGCACAGATACGCAGTATTTT.

Here the CDR3 reads CATSYGNDLYNEQFF. CDR3 nucleotides: TGTGCCACCAGTTACGGGAATGACTTATACAATGAGCAGTTCTTC. The J gene is TRBJ2-1, the V gene TRBV24-1; possibly TRBD2 for D (5 bases). Between the trimmed V and J ends, which lost 6 bases and 4 bases, there was a span of 15 bases. Looked up from germline, CDR1 is KGHDR and CDR2 is SFDVKD. The CDR3 runs to 15 residues.

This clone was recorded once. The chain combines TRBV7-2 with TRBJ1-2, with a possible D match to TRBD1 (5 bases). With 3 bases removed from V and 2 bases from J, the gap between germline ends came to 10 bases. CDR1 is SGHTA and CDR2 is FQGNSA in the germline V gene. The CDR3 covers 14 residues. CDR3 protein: CASSLYTGNYGYTF. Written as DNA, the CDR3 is TGTGCCAGCAGCTTGTATACAGGAAACTATGGCTACACCTTC.

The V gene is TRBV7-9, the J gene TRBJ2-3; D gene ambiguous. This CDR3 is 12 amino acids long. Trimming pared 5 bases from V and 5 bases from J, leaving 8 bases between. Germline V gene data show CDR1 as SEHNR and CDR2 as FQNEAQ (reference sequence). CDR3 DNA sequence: TGTGCCAGCAGCCTTCAGGTAGATACGCAGTATTTT. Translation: CASSLQVDTQYF.

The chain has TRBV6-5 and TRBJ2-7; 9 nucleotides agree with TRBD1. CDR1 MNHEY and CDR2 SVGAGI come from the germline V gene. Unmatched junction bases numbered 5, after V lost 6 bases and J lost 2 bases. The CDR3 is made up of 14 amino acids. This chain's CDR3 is CASRAGTGPYEQYF. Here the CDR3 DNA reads TGTGCCAGCAGGGCCGGGACAGGGCCCTACGAGCAGTACTTC.

The CDR3 nucleotides are TGTGCCAGCATGTTTAGGAACACTGAAGCTTTCTTT. This gives the protein CASMFRNTEAFF. This sequence joins TRBV21-1 and TRBJ1-1. TRBV21-1 is labeled a pseudogene. This CDR3 is built from 12 residues.